Following are 28 T cell receptor beta chains from one sample sequenced in a study of CD8 T cells in Susac syndrome. RNA, at about 0.45 to 1 ug, was reverse transcribed with random hexamers. TCRdb reprocessed the immunoSEQ multiplex PCR reads with MiXCR, giving one entry per CDR3 protein. The sample has 130,000 to 150,000 distinct CDR3 sequences, approximately 95% seen once. The sequenced material came from CD8+ T cells from PBMCs. The receptors originated from a human donor in good health.

The chain carries TRBV19 and TRBJ2-7, with no clear D. In germline, CDR1 is LNHDA, CDR2 SQIVND (reference sequence). The CDR3 spans 14 residues. V was shortened by 5 bases and J by 3 bases, with 14 bases between the two germline ends. The CDR3 sequence: CASSVAGPRYEQYF. The DNA for the CDR3 is TGTGCCAGTAGTGTGGCAGGTCCTCGCTACGAGCAGTACTTC. The variable domain in full, with the rest retrieved from reference TRBV19 and TRBJ2-7, is DGGITQSPKYLFRKEGQNVTLSCEQNLNHDAMYWYRQDPGQGLRLIYYSQIVNDFQKGDIAEGYSVSREKKESFPLTVTSAQKNPTAFYLCASSVAGPRYEQYFGPGTRLTVT.

The CDR3 loop reads CSARATYRAGASYNEQFF. CDR3 coding DNA: TGCAGTGCCCGCGCCACCTACCGCGCGGGAGCCTCCTACAATGAGCAGTTCTTC. This chain joins TRBV20-1 and TRBJ2-1, with TRBD2 matching 7 bases. Germline loops: CDR1 DFQATT, CDR2 SNEGSKA (reference sequence). The length of the CDR3 is 18 residues. Unmatched junction bases numbered 17, after V lost 6 bases and J lost 0 bases.

The genes are TRBV18 and TRBJ1-1; 9 bases match TRBD1. V was clipped by 4 bases and J by 11 bases; unmatched bases: 8. The CDR3 loop spans 13 amino acids. In germline, CDR1 is KGHSH, CDR2 LQKENI. CDR3 DNA: TGTGCCAGCTCACTGCCGGGACAGGGTGTTGCTTTCTTT. This translates into CASSLPGQGVAFF.

This clonotype is a singleton in its sample. J is TRBJ2-7 and V is TRBV27, with D possibly matching TRBD2 (5 bases). V was shortened by 9 bases and J by 5 bases, with 14 bases between the two germline ends. The CDR3 is 12 residues long. Germline-derived CDR1 and CDR2 are MNHEY and SMNVEV (reference sequence). CDR3 DNA: TGTGCCAGTAAGGTTCCGGGGAACGAGCAGTACTTC. It translates to CASKVPGNEQYF.

The genes are TRBV6-2 or TRBV6-3 and TRBJ2-2; 9 bases agree with TRBD2. Trimming at V came to 2 bases and at J to 4 bases, leaving 8 bases not matched to a gene. Germline V gene data show CDR1 as MNHEY and CDR2 as SVGEGT. This CDR3 has 17 residues. The CDR3 nucleotides read TGTGCCAGCAGTTACGGAAGGCTAGCGGGGATCACCGGGGAGCTGTTTTTT. Translating it yields CASSYGRLAGITGELFF.

The CDR3 here is CASQDTGTEAFF. CDR3 DNA sequence: TGTGCCAGCCAAGACACGGGAACTGAAGCTTTCTTT. This chain links TRBV6-6 with TRBJ1-1, with D hard to call. CDR1 is MNHNY and CDR2 is SVGAGI in the germline V gene (reference sequence). V lost 8 bases and J 5 bases, leaving 12 bases between the germline ends. The CDR3 length is 12 residues.

The chain carries TRBV5-4 and TRBJ2-1, with TRBD2 identical over 11 bases. Germline trimming cut 2 bases from V and 7 bases from J; bases unmatched to any gene: 5. The CDR3 is made up of 15 amino acids. The germline CDR1 and CDR2 sequences are SGHNT and YYREEE (reference sequence). The CDR3 loop is CASSLLAGEGNEQFF. In nucleotides, the CDR3 is TGTGCCAGCAGCTTACTAGCGGGAGAAGGTAATGAGCAGTTCTTC.

The CDR3 is CASSPSGHLNTEAFF. As DNA, the CDR3 is TGTGCCAGCAGCCCGTCGGGACACTTGAACACTGAAGCTTTCTTT. V usage is TRBV5-4 and J usage is TRBJ1-1, with a weak D call TRBD1 (6 bases). The V gene lost 4 bases and the J gene lost 0 bases, with 13 bases spanning the gap. This CDR3 region has 15 residues. Germline assignment: CDR1 SGHNT and CDR2 YYREEE (reference sequence).

The chain employs TRBV5-6 and TRBJ1-1, with 11 nucleotides matching TRBD1. Per germline, CDR1 SGHDT and CDR2 YYEEEE. Trimming at V came to 1 base and at J to 4 bases, leaving 3 bases not matched to a gene. CDR3 size: 15 residues. CDR3 region: CASSLWGQGGTEAFF. The CDR3 DNA sequence: TGTGCCAGCAGCTTGTGGGGACAGGGGGGCACTGAAGCTTTCTTT.

The chain uses TRBV4-2 and TRBJ1-2; D gene uncertain. The V gene lost 5 bases and the J gene lost 6 bases, with 19 bases spanning the gap. Germline CDR1 LGHNA, CDR2 YNFKEQ. The CDR3 is 15 amino acids. The CDR3 protein is CASSLWGPTMDGYTF. CDR3 coding DNA: TGTGCCAGCAGCTTGTGGGGTCCTACGATGGATGGCTACACCTTC.

The gene calls are TRBV13 and TRBJ2-3; 12 bases align to TRBD2. Germline loops: CDR1 PRHDT, CDR2 FYEKMQ (reference sequence). Trimming cost V 3 bases and J 6 bases; bases outside gene matches: 10. The CDR3 loop spans 17 amino acids. Written as DNA, the CDR3 is TGTGCCAGCAGCTTTCAGGGACTAGCGGGCTCCGCGGATACGCAGTATTTT. This sequence encodes CASSFQGLAGSADTQYF.

The chain employs TRBV5-4 and TRBJ2-7; 7 bases align to TRBD1. CDR1 and CDR2 from the germline V gene are SGHNT and YYREEE (reference sequence). The CDR3 sequence is 16 residues long. V trimming: 4 bases; J trimming: 1 base; junction bases outside the gene matches: 11. The CDR3 sequence is CASSILWTGGSYEQYF. CDR3 bases: TGTGCCAGCAGCATACTTTGGACAGGCGGGTCCTACGAGCAGTACTTC.

V is TRBV27 and J is TRBJ2-1, with a tentative D call TRBD2 (5 bases). Looked up from germline, CDR1 is MNHEY and CDR2 is SMNVEV (reference sequence). Trimming cost V 6 bases and J 8 bases, with 20 bases left between them. This CDR3 is built from 15 residues. The CDR3 bases are TGTGCCAGCAGAGGCCAGCCAGAGGGCTTCGATGAGCAGTTCTTC. This sequence encodes CASRGQPEGFDEQFF.

This clonotype has only one observation. The V and J genes are TRBV12-3 or TRBV12-4 and TRBJ2-2; a weak D match, TRBD2 (6 bases). The V end lost 6 bases, the J end lost 6 bases, and 11 bases lay between the germline ends. The CDR3 is 13 residues long. CDR3: CASSPTSPGELFF. The CDR3 DNA reads TGTGCCAGCAGCCCCACTAGCCCCGGGGAGCTGTTTTTT.

This clonotype was seen a single time. The V gene is TRBV19, the J gene TRBJ2-4; TRBD1 agrees at 10 bases. V lost 6 bases to trimming and J lost 8 bases; unmatched junction nucleotides: 10. Germline assignment: CDR1 LNHDA and CDR2 SQIVND (reference sequence). The CDR3 contains 15 residues. In DNA, the CDR3 is TGTGCCAGTAGACTCCGGGACAGGGGTGCGGACATTCAGTACTTC. Amino acid sequence: CASRLRDRGADIQYF.

This chain joins TRBV6-2 or TRBV6-3 and TRBJ2-7; D remains ambiguous. The CDR3 extends over 11 amino acids. Trimming removed 2 bases from V and 3 bases from J, with 2 bases in between. Germline CDR1 reads MNHEY; CDR2 reads SVGEGT. The CDR3 region is CASSYVYEQYF. The DNA for the CDR3 is TGTGCCAGCAGTTACGTCTACGAGCAGTACTTC.

The rearrangement uses TRBV20-1 and TRBJ2-2, with 14 bases aligning to TRBD2. The CDR3 sequence is 17 residues long. V shed 6 bases, J shed 7 bases, and the junction held 13 bases outside the gene matches. Germline V gene lookup returns CDR1 DFQATT and CDR2 SNEGSKA (reference sequence). The CDR3 sequence: CSARLAGLAGAGGELFF. CDR3 coding DNA: TGCAGTGCCAGACTAGCGGGACTAGCGGGAGCCGGCGGGGAGCTGTTTTTT.

The chain uses TRBV7-9 and TRBJ2-3, with D possibly matching TRBD2 (5 bases). The germline V gene encodes CDR1 SEHNR and CDR2 FQNEAQ (reference sequence). The length of the CDR3 is 12 residues. Trimming left V 1 base short and J 14 bases short, with 13 bases between. CDR3 sequence (DNA): TGTGCCAGCAGCTTAGAGGGCAGGACTGGGTATTTT. As protein: CASSLEGRTGYF.

The table lists this clonotype with a count of one. The rearrangement uses TRBV15 and TRBJ1-1; TRBD1 aligns across 9 bases. V gave up 5 bases and J gave up 5 bases; unmatched junction bases: 9. The CDR3 spans 15 residues. Germline loops: CDR1 LNHNV, CDR2 YYDKDF (reference sequence). CDR3: CATSLQTGGRTEAFF. The CDR3 region has the DNA TGTGCCACCAGCCTTCAAACAGGGGGCCGGACTGAAGCTTTCTTT. The full variable domain, in which reference TRBV15 and TRBJ1-1 provide the parts outside the CDR3, is DAMVIQNPRYQVTQFGKPVTLSCSQTLNHNVMYWYQQKSSQAPKLLFHYYDKDFNNEADTPDNFQSRRPNTSFCFLDIRSPGLGDTAMYLCATSLQTGGRTEAFFGQGTRLTVV.

This chain uses TRBV6-6 with TRBJ2-5; D uncertain. This CDR3 is built from 12 residues. V dropped 7 bases and J dropped 5 bases, with 11 bases sitting between them. Per germline, CDR1 MNHNY and CDR2 SVGAGI (reference sequence). The CDR3 is CASTDFGETQYF. CDR3 bases: TGTGCCAGCACCGACTTTGGTGAGACCCAGTACTTC.

V gene TRBV11-2 combines with J gene TRBJ2-1; the D is unclear. V was clipped by 7 bases and J by 6 bases, with 13 bases between them. The germline V gene encodes CDR1 SGHAT and CDR2 FQNNGV. The CDR3 totals 13 residues. The CDR3 protein is CASNPPLGNEQFF. The CDR3 DNA sequence: TGTGCCAGCAACCCCCCACTCGGCAATGAGCAGTTCTTC.

The V and J genes are TRBV24-1 and TRBJ2-1, with no clear D. CDR1 is KGHDR and CDR2 is SFDVKD in the germline V gene. The length of the CDR3 is 17 residues. The V end lost 2 bases, the J end lost 0 bases, and 13 bases lay between the germline ends. The CDR3 here is CATSDSQAESSYNEQFF. The CDR3 DNA follows: TGTGCCACCAGTGATTCTCAGGCGGAAAGCTCCTACAATGAGCAGTTCTTC.

This chain links TRBV19 with TRBJ2-1, with D possibly being TRBD2 (6 bases). Germline V gene sequence: CDR1 LNHDA, CDR2 SQIVND (reference sequence). The CDR3 extends over 13 amino acids. V lost 3 bases and J lost 4, with 7 bases in between. The CDR3 DNA reads TGTGCCAGTAGTATTGGGGGGTACAATGAGCAGTTCTTC. It translates to CASSIGGYNEQFF.

This clonotype was found a few times. The J gene is TRBJ1-5, the V gene TRBV25-1, with D unclear. The V end was cut by 3 bases, the J end by 3 bases, with 9 bases between. Germline V lookup: CDR1 MGHDK, CDR2 SYGVNS. The CDR3 contains 14 residues. The CDR3: CASSDRETNQPQHF. The CDR3, as DNA: TGTGCCAGCAGTGATCGGGAAACCAATCAGCCCCAGCATTTT.

The J gene is TRBJ2-5, the V gene TRBV13; 7 bases agree with TRBD1. The CDR3 spans 16 residues. V gave up 4 bases and J gave up 1 base; unmatched junction bases: 9. The germline V gene has CDR1 PRHDT and CDR2 FYEKMQ (reference sequence). In DNA form, the CDR3 reads TGTGCCAGCAGCTCAACCGACAGGGCCCCCCAAGAGACCCAGTACTTC. Residues: CASSSTDRAPQETQYF.

The chain employs TRBV3-1 and TRBJ2-3; D remains unclear. Germline V lookup: CDR1 LGHDT, CDR2 YNNKEL (reference sequence). The CDR3 covers 13 residues. V was shortened by 1 base and J by 4 bases, with 6 bases between the two germline ends. Here the CDR3 reads CASSQGDADTQYF. The CDR3 DNA follows: TGTGCCAGCAGCCAAGGCGACGCAGATACGCAGTATTTT.

In its sample, this clonotype was seen once. The CDR3: CASSQVIVGETQYF. In DNA form, the CDR3 reads TGTGCCAGCAGCCAAGTGATAGTGGGGGAGACCCAGTACTTC. The chain couples TRBV3-1 to TRBJ2-5; D gene uncertain. V dropped 1 base and J dropped 5 bases, with 11 bases sitting between them. The CDR3 extends over 14 amino acids. Germline CDR1 LGHDT, CDR2 YNNKEL (reference sequence).

The chain employs TRBV28 and TRBJ2-7, with D possibly being TRBD1 (6 bases). The V end was cut by 0 bases, the J end by 3 bases, with 12 bases between. The CDR3 has 15 residues. The germline CDR1 and CDR2 sequences are MDHEN and SYDVKM. The CDR3, as DNA: TGTGCCAGCAGTTTATGGACAGGTAGAAACTACGAGCAGTACTTC. Translation gives CASSLWTGRNYEQYF.